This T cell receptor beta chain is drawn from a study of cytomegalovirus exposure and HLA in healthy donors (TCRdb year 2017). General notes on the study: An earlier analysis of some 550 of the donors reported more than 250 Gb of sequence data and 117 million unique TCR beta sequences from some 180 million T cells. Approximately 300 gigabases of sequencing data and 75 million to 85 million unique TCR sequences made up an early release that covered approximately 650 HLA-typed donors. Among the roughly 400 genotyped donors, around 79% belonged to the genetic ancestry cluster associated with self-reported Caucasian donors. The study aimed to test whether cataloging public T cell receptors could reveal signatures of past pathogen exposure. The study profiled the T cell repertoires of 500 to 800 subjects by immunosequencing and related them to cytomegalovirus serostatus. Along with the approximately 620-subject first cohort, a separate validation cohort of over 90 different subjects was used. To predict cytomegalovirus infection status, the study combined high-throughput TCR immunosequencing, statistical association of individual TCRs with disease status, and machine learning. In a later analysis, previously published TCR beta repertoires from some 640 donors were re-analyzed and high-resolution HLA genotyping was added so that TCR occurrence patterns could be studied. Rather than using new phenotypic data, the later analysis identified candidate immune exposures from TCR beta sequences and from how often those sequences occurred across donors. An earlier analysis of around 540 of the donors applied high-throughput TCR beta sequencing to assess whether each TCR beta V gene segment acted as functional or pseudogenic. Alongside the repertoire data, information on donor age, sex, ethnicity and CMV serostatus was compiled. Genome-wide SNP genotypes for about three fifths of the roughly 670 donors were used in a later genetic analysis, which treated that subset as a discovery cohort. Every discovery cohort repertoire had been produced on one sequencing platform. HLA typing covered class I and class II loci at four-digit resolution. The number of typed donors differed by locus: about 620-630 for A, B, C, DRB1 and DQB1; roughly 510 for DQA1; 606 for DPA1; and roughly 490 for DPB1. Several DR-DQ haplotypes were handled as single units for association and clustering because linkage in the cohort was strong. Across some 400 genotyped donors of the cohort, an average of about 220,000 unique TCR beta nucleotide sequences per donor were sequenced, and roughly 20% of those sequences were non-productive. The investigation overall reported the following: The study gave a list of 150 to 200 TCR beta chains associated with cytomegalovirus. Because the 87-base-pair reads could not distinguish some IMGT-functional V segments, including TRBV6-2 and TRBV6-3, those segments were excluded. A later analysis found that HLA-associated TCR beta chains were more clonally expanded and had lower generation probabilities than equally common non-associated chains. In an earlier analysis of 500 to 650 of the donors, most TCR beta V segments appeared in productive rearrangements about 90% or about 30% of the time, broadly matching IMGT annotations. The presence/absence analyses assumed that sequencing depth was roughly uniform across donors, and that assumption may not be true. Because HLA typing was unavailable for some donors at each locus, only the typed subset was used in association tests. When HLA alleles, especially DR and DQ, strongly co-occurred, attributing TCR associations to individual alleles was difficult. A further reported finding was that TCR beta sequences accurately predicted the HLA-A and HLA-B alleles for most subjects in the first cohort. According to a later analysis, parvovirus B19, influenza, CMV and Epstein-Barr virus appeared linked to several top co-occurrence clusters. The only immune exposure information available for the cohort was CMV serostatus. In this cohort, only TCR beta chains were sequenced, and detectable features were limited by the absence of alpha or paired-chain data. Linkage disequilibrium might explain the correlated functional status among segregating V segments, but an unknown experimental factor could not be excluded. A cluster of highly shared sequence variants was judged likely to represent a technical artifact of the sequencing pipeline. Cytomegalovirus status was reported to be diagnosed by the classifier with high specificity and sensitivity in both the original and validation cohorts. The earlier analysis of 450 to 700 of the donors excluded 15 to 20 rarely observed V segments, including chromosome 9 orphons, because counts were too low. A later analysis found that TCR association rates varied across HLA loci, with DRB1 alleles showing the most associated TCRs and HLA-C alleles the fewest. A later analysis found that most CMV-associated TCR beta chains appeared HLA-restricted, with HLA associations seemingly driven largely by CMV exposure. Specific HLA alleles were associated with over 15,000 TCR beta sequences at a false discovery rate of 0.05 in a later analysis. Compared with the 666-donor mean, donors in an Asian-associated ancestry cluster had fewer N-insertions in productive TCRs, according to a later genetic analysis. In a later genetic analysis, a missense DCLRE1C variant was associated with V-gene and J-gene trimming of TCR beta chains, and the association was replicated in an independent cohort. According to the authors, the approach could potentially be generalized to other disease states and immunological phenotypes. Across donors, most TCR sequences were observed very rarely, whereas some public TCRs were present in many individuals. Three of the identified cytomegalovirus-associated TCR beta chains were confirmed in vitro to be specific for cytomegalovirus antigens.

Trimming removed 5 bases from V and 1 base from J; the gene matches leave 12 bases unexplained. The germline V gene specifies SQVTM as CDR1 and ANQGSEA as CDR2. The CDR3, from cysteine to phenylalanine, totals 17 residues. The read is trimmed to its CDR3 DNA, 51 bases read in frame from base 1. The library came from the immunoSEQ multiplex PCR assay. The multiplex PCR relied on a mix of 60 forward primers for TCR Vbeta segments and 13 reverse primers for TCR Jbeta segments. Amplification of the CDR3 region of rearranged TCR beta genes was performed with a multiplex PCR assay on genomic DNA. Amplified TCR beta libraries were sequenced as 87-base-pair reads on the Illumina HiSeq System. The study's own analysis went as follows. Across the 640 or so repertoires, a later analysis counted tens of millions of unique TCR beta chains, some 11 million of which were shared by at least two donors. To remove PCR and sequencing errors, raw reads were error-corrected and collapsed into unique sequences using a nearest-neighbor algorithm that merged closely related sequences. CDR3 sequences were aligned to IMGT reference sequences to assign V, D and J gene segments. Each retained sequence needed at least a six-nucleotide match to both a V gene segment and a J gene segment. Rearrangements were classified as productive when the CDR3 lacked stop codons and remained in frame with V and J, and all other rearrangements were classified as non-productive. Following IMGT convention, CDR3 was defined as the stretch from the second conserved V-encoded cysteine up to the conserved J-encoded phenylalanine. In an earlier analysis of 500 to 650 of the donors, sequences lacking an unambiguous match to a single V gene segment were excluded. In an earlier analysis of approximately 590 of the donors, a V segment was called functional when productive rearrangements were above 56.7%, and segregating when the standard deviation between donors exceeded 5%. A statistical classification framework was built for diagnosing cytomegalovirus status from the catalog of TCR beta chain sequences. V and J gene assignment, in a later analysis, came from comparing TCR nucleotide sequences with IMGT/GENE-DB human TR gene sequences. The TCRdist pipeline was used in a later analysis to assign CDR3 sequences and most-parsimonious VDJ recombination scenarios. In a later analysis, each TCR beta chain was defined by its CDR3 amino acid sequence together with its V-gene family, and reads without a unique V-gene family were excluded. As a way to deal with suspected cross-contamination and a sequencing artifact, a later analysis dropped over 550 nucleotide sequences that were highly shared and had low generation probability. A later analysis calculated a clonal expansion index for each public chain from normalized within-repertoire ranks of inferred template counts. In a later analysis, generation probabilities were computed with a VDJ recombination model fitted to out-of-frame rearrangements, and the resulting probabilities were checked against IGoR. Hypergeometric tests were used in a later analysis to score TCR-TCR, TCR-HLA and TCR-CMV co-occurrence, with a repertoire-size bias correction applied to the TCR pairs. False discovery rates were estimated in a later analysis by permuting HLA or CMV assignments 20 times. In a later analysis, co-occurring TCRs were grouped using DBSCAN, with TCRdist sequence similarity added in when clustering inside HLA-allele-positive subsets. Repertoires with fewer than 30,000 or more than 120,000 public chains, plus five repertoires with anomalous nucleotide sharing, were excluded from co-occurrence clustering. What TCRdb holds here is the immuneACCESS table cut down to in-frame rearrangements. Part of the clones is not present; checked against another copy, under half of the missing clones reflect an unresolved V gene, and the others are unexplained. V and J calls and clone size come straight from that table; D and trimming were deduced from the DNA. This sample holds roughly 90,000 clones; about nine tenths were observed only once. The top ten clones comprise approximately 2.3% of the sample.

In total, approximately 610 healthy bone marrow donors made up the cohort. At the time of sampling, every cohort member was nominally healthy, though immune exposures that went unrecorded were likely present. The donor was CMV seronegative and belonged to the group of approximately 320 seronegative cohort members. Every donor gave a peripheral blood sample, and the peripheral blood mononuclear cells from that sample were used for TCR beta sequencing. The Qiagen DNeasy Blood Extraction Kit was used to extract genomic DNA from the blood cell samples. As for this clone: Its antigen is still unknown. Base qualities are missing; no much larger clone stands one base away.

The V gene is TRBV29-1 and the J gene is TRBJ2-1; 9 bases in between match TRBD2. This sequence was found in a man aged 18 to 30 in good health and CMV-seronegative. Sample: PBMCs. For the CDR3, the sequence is CSVKSDAGGGSYNEQFF. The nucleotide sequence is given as TGCAGCGTTAAAAGCGATGCGGGAGGGGGATCCTACAATGAGCAGTTCTTC.